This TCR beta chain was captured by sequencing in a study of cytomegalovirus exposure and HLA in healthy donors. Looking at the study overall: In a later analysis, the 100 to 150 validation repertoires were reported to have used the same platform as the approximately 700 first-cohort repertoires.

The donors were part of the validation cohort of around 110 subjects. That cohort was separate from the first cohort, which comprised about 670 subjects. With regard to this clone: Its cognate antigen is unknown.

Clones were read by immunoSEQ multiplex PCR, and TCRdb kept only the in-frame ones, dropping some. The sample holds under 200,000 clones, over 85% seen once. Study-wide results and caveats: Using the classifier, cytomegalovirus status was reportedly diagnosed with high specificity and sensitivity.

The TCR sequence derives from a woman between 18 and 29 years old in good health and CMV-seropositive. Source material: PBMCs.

CDR3 DNA sequence: TGCGCCAGCGCTAAAGAGGGGGCGATCACCGGGGAGCTGTTTTTT. Its translation is CASAKEGAITGELFF. The chain carries TRBV5-1 and TRBJ2-2; TRBD1 matches 7 bases. V shed 7 bases and J 4 bases; nucleotides not matched to a gene: 10. The CDR3 extends over 15 amino acids. The germline CDR1 and CDR2 sequences are SGHRS and YFSETQ.